Presented here are 27 T cell receptor beta chains from one specimen sequenced in a study of early T cells in non-severe SARS-CoV-2 infection. TCRdb fed the 5' RACE reads into MiXCR, producing one record per CDR3 protein. This table has approximately 50,000 distinct CDR3 sequences, under 15% appearing once. The sample comprised whole blood. All receptors come from an adult who was a healthcare worker with PCR-confirmed SARS-CoV-2 infection or an uninfected control (not recorded which).

This clonotype was counted ten times or more. This chain joins TRBV11-2 and TRBJ1-1; the D is unclear. Per the germline V gene, CDR1 is SGHAT and CDR2 is FQNNGV. The CDR3 is made up of 14 amino acids. V lost 5 bases and J lost 2, with 12 bases in between. CDR3: CASSGEGLNTEAFF. The CDR3, as DNA: TGTGCCAGCAGCGGAGAAGGACTAAACACTGAAGCTTTCTTT.

This clonotype was seen ten or more times. The V and J genes are TRBV20-1 and TRBJ2-5, with 9 bases aligning to TRBD1. The CDR3 loop spans 13 amino acids. V was pared by 3 bases and J by 7 bases, with 6 bases of the junction left unmatched. The germline gives CDR1 DFQATT, CDR2 SNEGSKA (reference sequence). CDR3 protein: CSARGGTGPTQYF. The CDR3 DNA reads as TGCAGTGCTAGGGGAGGGACAGGGCCGACCCAGTACTTC.

This rearrangement joins TRBV5-1 to TRBJ1-4; 7 bases match TRBD1. This CDR3 is 15 amino acids long. Per the germline V gene, CDR1 is SGHRS and CDR2 is YFSETQ. V lost 3 bases to trimming and J lost 6 bases; unmatched junction nucleotides: 8. In nucleotides, the CDR3 is TGCGCCAGCAGCTCGGGACAGCGCGAGGATGAAAAACTGTTTTTT. Translation gives CASSSGQREDEKLFF. Complete variable domain (other parts from reference TRBV5-1 and TRBJ1-4): KAGVTQTPRYLIKTRGQQVTLSCSPISGHRSVSWYQQTPGQGLQFLFEYFSETQRNKGNFPGRFSGRQFSNSRSEMNVSTLELGDSALYLCASSSGQREDEKLFFGSGTQLSVL.

There are many counts of this clonotype. The J gene is TRBJ2-7, the V gene TRBV4-3; the match to TRBD1 covers 7 bases. Germline loops: CDR1 LGHNA, CDR2 YSLEER. Trimming took 0 bases from V and 4 from J; bases not matched to a gene: 6. The CDR3 has 15 residues. DNA of the CDR3: TGCGCCAGCAGCCAAGAAGGCGACAGGGAATACGAGCAGTACTTC. Its translation: CASSQEGDREYEQYF.

Details on this clonotype: A read error is possible here, since a much larger clone lies one base away. V gene TRBV6-4 combines with J gene TRBJ2-6; 10 nucleotides line up with TRBD1. Per germline, CDR1 MRHNA and CDR2 SNTAGT. Trimming took 4 bases from V and 0 from J; bases not matched to a gene: 6. CDR3 size: 18 residues. CDR3 DNA sequence: TGTGCCAGCAGTGTTTCGGGACAGGGGCTCTCTGGGGCCAACGTCCTGACTTTC. Translated, it gives CASSVSGQGLSGANVLTF.

Worth noting for this clonotype: Given a much more abundant clone one base away, this may be a read error. V is TRBV12-3 or TRBV12-4 and J is TRBJ2-7, with D unclear. The CDR3 sequence is 14 residues long. The CDR3 loop is CASSPMAASYEHYF. The DNA for the CDR3 is TGTGCCAGCTCCCCAATGGCCGCGTCCTACGAGCACTACTTC.

The genes are TRBV12-5 and TRBJ2-1; perhaps TRBD2 as D (5 bases). The length of the CDR3 is 11 residues. Trimming cost V 5 bases and J 10 bases, with 9 bases left between them. Per germline, CDR1 LGHNT and CDR2 FRNRAP. CDR3 loop: CASGEDSEQFF. CDR3 bases: TGTGCTAGTGGTGAGGACTCCGAGCAGTTCTTC.

The V call is TRBV6-4, the J call TRBJ1-6, with D perhaps matching TRBD1 (5 bases). Per germline, CDR1 MRHNA and CDR2 SNTAGT. The CDR3 has 14 amino acids. V lost 6 bases and J lost 7, with 13 bases in between. The CDR3 DNA reads as TGTGCCAGCAGCGGGGACGGCCTGAATTCACCCCTCCACTTT. This translates into CASSGDGLNSPLHF.

This clonotype was counted a few times. The chain uses TRBV19 and TRBJ2-5, with a possible D match to TRBD1 (7 bases). The V gene's germline CDR1 is LNHDA and CDR2 SQIVND (reference sequence). Trimming cost V 3 bases and J 0 bases, with 20 bases left between them. CDR3 length equals 18 residues. CDR3 nucleotides: TGTGCCAGTAGTATTGGGGCCCAGGGGGGCGCCTACCAAGAGACCCAGTACTTC. Amino acid sequence: CASSIGAQGGAYQETQYF.

There are many counts of this clonotype. The chain links TRBV6-2 or TRBV6-3 to TRBJ2-3, with 7 bases lining up with TRBD2. Losses at the gene ends were 6 bases for V and 2 bases for J; bases not matched to a gene: 8. CDR1 and CDR2 (germline): MNHEY, SVGEGT. The CDR3 has 15 amino acids. For the CDR3, the DNA is TGTGCCAGCAGCGAAGCGGGGACCATCACAGATACGCAGTATTTT. Amino acids: CASSEAGTITDTQYF.

This clonotype was counted many times. This chain joins TRBV28 and TRBJ2-4; D is perhaps TRBD2 (6 bases). The germline V gene encodes CDR1 MDHEN and CDR2 SYDVKM. CDR3 length: 14 amino acids. The V and J ends lost 6 bases and 3 bases respectively, with 12 bases between them. The CDR3 bases are TGTGCCAGCAGCACTTGGCGGGGCAAAAACATTCAGTACTTC. It specifies CASSTWRGKNIQYF.

CDR3: CASTSDRLGDSPLHF. CDR3 nucleotide sequence: TGTGCCAGCACCTCGGACCGTCTGGGAGATTCACCCCTCCACTTT. The chain recombines TRBV2 with TRBJ1-6; D is ambiguous. V lost 7 bases, J lost 8 bases, and 18 bases lay in between. Germline loops: CDR1 SNHLY, CDR2 FYNNEI. This CDR3 spans 15 amino acids.

Ten or more counts support this clonotype. This chain uses TRBV12-5 with TRBJ1-2; D is undetermined. The CDR3 runs to 14 residues. Trimming left V 8 bases short and J 4 bases short, with 17 bases between. Germline loops: CDR1 LGHNT, CDR2 FRNRAP. The CDR3 protein is CASYPLGASYGYTF. As DNA, the CDR3 is TGTGCTAGTTATCCCCTTGGCGCATCCTATGGCTACACCTTC.

This clonotype was recorded at least ten times. The chain couples TRBV6-5 to TRBJ2-2; D gene uncertain. CDR1 is MNHEY, CDR2 SVGAGI, per germline. V was shortened by 0 bases and J by 4 bases, with 3 bases between the two germline ends. The length of the CDR3 is 13 residues. CDR3 sequence (DNA): TGTGCCAGCAGTTACTCGAGCACCGGGGAGCTGTTTTTT. It encodes CASSYSSTGELFF.

Ten or more counts support this clonotype. J is TRBJ1-5 and V is TRBV30; tentative D call: TRBD1 (6 bases). Between the trimmed V and J ends, which lost 4 bases and 2 bases, there was a span of 21 bases. Germline-derived CDR1 and CDR2 are GTSNPN and SVGIG (reference sequence). The CDR3 is 17 amino acids. DNA for the CDR3: TGTGCCTGGATAAGTGTTAAGCTGTCAGGGGGCAATCAGCCCCAGCATTTT. It translates to CAWISVKLSGGNQPQHF.

This chain uses TRBV9 with TRBJ2-7, with D perhaps TRBD2 (6 bases). Germline lookup yields CDR1 SGDLS and CDR2 YYNGEE. The CDR3 runs 15 residues. Trimming pared 4 bases from V and 0 bases from J, leaving 14 bases between. The CDR3, as DNA: TGTGCCAGCAGCCCGGGGGTTCAGAGCTCCTACGAGCAGTACTTC. This translates into CASSPGVQSSYEQYF.

This clonotype showed up many times. The rearrangement uses TRBV7-9 and TRBJ2-7; D is undetermined. The CDR3 has 11 amino acids. Germline V CDR1 and CDR2: SEHNR, FQNEAQ (reference sequence). V lost 5 bases and J 6 bases, leaving 8 bases between the germline ends. Written as DNA, the CDR3 is TGTGCCAGCAGCCCCGCAGGCGAGCAGTACTTC. This gives the protein CASSPAGEQYF.

This clonotype was detected only a few times. The chain couples TRBV20-1 to TRBJ2-1; D remains ambiguous. V was pared by 0 bases and J by 4 bases, with 7 bases between. This CDR3 contains 13 residues. The V gene's germline CDR1 is DFQATT and CDR2 SNEGSKA (reference sequence). The DNA for the CDR3 is TGCAGTGCTAGAGATTCAGGATACAATGAGCAGTTCTTC. It translates to CSARDSGYNEQFF.

The CDR3 here is CSVGAPEGAGNTEAFF. The CDR3 nucleotides read TGCAGCGTTGGGGCCCCTGAGGGGGCGGGTAACACTGAAGCTTTCTTT. The rearrangement links TRBV29-1 to TRBJ1-1, with 7 bases aligning to TRBD1. V was clipped by 4 bases and J by 2 bases; unmatched bases: 13. The CDR3 is 16 residues long. Germline V gene sequence: CDR1 SQVTM, CDR2 ANQGSEA.

This chain joins TRBV2 and TRBJ1-1; 9 nucleotides agree with TRBD1. The trim removed 6 bases at V and 5 bases at J, leaving 7 bases unmatched. The germline V gene has CDR1 SNHLY and CDR2 FYNNEI. This CDR3 is 14 amino acids long. In DNA form, the CDR3 reads TGTGCCAGCAGGGCCGGGACAGGGAATACTGAAGCTTTCTTT. Translating gives CASRAGTGNTEAFF.

The chain uses TRBV6-5 and TRBJ1-1; TRBD1 matches at 7 bases. CDR1 is MNHEY and CDR2 is SVGAGI in the germline V gene. Trimming at V came to 4 bases and at J to 2 bases, leaving 7 bases not matched to a gene. The CDR3 extends over 15 amino acids. CDR3 bases: TGTGCCAGCAGTTTCTCGGACAGGCCCAACACTGAAGCTTTCTTT. Its protein is CASSFSDRPNTEAFF.

This clonotype was counted a few times. This rearrangement joins TRBV11-2 to TRBJ2-5; possible D gene TRBD2, 6 bases. The CDR3 extends over 14 amino acids. Looked up from germline, CDR1 is SGHAT and CDR2 is FQNNGV. Trimming took off 4 bases at V and 4 bases at J, with 13 bases between the two ends. This CDR3 is CASSSIGGVETQYF. CDR3 nucleotides: TGTGCCAGCAGCTCCATCGGGGGAGTAGAGACCCAGTACTTC.

This clonotype was detected ten times or more. This chain joins TRBV19 and TRBJ1-4; TRBD1 is a possible D gene (5 bases). The CDR3 covers 15 residues. V lost 3 bases and J 8 bases, leaving 16 bases between the germline ends. Germline V CDR1 and CDR2: LNHDA, SQIVND (reference sequence). CDR3 coding DNA: TGTGCCAGTAGTATCCCCACAGGCCGCGGAGAAAAACTGTTTTTT. As protein: CASSIPTGRGEKLFF. The full variable domain, rest sourced from reference TRBV19 and TRBJ1-4, is DGGITQSPKYLFRKEGQNVTLSCEQNLNHDAMYWYRQDPGQGLRLIYYSQIVNDFQKGDIAEGYSVSREKKESFPLTVTSAQKNPTAFYLCASSIPTGRGEKLFFGSGTQLSVL.

This sequence joins TRBV5-1 and TRBJ1-1, with D unclear. Looked up from germline, CDR1 is SGHRS and CDR2 is YFSETQ. The germline V and J ends were trimmed by 4 bases and 0 bases, with 7 bases remaining between them. CDR3 length: 13 amino acids. The chain's CDR3 is CASSLSLNTEAFF. DNA of the CDR3: TGCGCCAGCAGCCTGAGTTTGAACACTGAAGCTTTCTTT.

The table lists this clonotype with a few counts. V gene TRBV12-3 or TRBV12-4 combines with J gene TRBJ1-1; D not certain. The V and J ends lost 3 bases and 4 bases respectively, with 12 bases between them. This CDR3 is built from 14 residues. CDR3 bases: TGTGCCAGCAGTTTGACCCGAGTCGGCACTGAAGCTTTCTTT. Translating gives CASSLTRVGTEAFF.

The V gene is TRBV10-3, the J gene TRBJ1-2; 9 bases align to TRBD1. The CDR3 contains 11 residues. The V and J ends lost 8 bases and 7 bases, in that order; junction bases with no gene match: 2. Per germline, CDR1 ENHRY and CDR2 SYGVKD. DNA of the CDR3: TGTGCCATCCAGACAGGGGGTGGCTACACCTTC. Amino acids: CAIQTGGGYTF.

V is TRBV4-3 and J is TRBJ1-6; a weak D match, TRBD1 (5 bases). The CDR3 consists of 15 residues. Trimming removed 0 bases from V and 7 bases from J, with 10 bases in between. CDR1 and CDR2 from the germline V gene are LGHNA and YSLEER. For the CDR3, the DNA is TGCGCCAGCAGCCAAGAGAGGCAGGGAAATTCACCCCTCCACTTT. Protein sequence: CASSQERQGNSPLHF.